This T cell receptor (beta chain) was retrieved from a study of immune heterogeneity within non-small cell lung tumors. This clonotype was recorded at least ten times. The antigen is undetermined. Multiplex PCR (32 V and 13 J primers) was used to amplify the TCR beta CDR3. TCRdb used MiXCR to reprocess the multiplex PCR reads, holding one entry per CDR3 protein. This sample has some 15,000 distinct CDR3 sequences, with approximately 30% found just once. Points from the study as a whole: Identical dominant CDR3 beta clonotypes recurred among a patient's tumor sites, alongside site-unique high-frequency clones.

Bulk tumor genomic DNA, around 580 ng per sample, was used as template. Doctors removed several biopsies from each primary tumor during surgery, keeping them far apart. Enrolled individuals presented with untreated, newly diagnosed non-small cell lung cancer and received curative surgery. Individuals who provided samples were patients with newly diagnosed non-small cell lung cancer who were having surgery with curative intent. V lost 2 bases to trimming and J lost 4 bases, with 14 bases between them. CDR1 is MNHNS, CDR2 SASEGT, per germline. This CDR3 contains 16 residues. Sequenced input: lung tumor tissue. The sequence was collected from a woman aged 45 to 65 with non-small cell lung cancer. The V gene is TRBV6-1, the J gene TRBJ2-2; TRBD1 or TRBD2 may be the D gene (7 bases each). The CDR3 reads CASSEWDYRGTGELFF. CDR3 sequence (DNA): TGTGCCAGCAGTGAATGGGACTACAGGGGCACCGGGGAGCTGTTTTTT.